The clone carrying this T cell receptor beta chain has ten or more counts. Its specificity is not known. The data were obtained in a study of tumor-infiltrating lymphocytes in primary liver carcinoma. Study-wide context: Subjects consisted of male and female patients aged 30 to 69 years. Sample yields of productive TCRbeta reads, ranging from roughly 3.65 to 8 million, were similar across tissue types.

From roughly 20-30 mg of unsorted bulk tissue, DNA and RNA were co-extracted together. Surgery removed the patients' primary liver carcinoma. Using a constant-region primer together with ProtoScript II reverse transcriptase, TCR beta cDNA was made from 450 to 600 ng of total RNA. TCR beta libraries came from three nested multiplex PCR rounds using slightly modified ARM-PCR. The study ran its first two PCR rounds for roughly 11 cycles each, using TRBV1-TRBV30 forward primers and a C-beta reverse primer. In TCRdb, the multiplex PCR reads were re-called with MiXCR into one record per CDR3 protein. In the table there are about 43,000 distinct CDR3 sequences, over 70% of which are singletons. V was trimmed by 2 bases and J by 3 bases, leaving 11 bases between them. The CDR3 contains 14 residues. Germline values: CDR1 LNHNV, CDR2 YYDKDF (reference sequence). Study-level results: In tumor-adjacent and tumor-blood pairs, overlap was lower than in tumor region pairs.

The sequenced material came from liver tumor tissue from sampling region 2. This sample's subset: tumor region T2, inferior pole. This clonotype was sampled from a man aged 40-49 years with primary liver carcinoma and hepatitis B virus infection. J is TRBJ2-7 and V is TRBV15; D might be TRBD2 (6 bases). CDR3: CATSRTGLNYEQYF. CDR3 bases: TGTGCCACCAGCAGAACGGGACTCAACTACGAGCAGTACTTC.